This T cell receptor (beta chain) came from a study of blood T cell repertoires in COVID-19. Study information: Spain, Italy and the United States supplied samples that represented acute and convalescent COVID-19. Sample material is recorded as cDNA or gDNA derived from T cells, B-cell-depleted T cells, or PBMCs.

V was shortened by 1 base and J by 0 bases, with 9 bases between the two germline ends. The CDR3 is 15 amino acids. Germline CDR1 and CDR2: LGHDT and YNNKEL (reference sequence). Study processing details: Researchers report that nucleated cell counts were estimated from reference gene primer amplification. Sequenced by immunoSEQ multiplex PCR; TCRdb stores in-frame clones only, minus some. From that table come the V and J calls and clone size; the DNA was used to work out D and trimming. The table lists some 240,000 clones, 84% of them singletons. Source material: peripheral blood. The receptor was derived from a woman between 35 and 50 years old who had recovered from COVID-19. The rearrangement joins TRBV3-1 (or the pseudogene TRBV3-2) to TRBJ1-2, with no clear D. CDR3 sequence reads: CASSQVFSANYGYTF. The CDR3, as DNA: TGTGCCAGCAGCCAAGTTTTTAGCGCTAACTATGGCTACACCTTC.